The 13 T cell receptor beta chains given below trace back to one sample, sequenced in a study of blood T cell repertoires in COVID-19. Using immunoSEQ multiplex PCR, the repertoire was profiled, and TCRdb retains in-frame clones only, with some absent. The data show about 68,000 clones, with roughly three quarters seen just once and 10% to 15% held by the top ten. The sample consisted of peripheral blood. The receptors come from a human donor in a cohort sampled during active COVID-19.

The rearrangement uses TRBV9 and TRBJ2-4; TRBD2 matches at 8 bases. The V gene's germline CDR1 is SGDLS and CDR2 YYNGEE. CDR3 length equals 15 residues. Trimming took 3 bases from V and 0 from J; bases not matched to a gene: 2. The CDR3 DNA is TGTGCCAGCAGCGGCGGGGGGCTAGCCAAAAACATTCAGTACTTC. Amino acid sequence: CASSGGGLAKNIQYF. The full variable domain, rest sourced from reference TRBV9 and TRBJ2-4, is DSGVTQTPKHLITATGQRVTLRCSPRSGDLSVYWYQQSLDQGLQFLIQYYNGEERAKGNILERFSAQQFPDLHSELNLSSLELGDSALYFCASSGGGLAKNIQYFGAGTRLSVL.

The chain combines TRBV28 with TRBJ1-1, with unresolved D. There are 12 residues in the CDR3. V lost 7 bases and J 5 bases, leaving 11 bases between the germline ends. The germline V gene encodes CDR1 MDHEN and CDR2 SYDVKM. The DNA of the CDR3 is TGTGCCAGCAACCCTACGCGAACTGAAGCTTTCTTT. Translated: CASNPTRTEAFF.

The chain joins TRBV18 to TRBJ1-3; no definite D call. The CDR3 contains 15 residues. The V gene lost 6 bases and the J gene lost 2 bases, with 14 bases spanning the gap. CDR1 is KGHSH, CDR2 LQKENI, per germline. CDR3 region: CASSPSGITGNTIYF. As DNA, the CDR3 is TGTGCCAGCTCTCCCTCGGGGATTACTGGAAACACCATATATTTT.

The rearrangement uses TRBV7-3 and TRBJ1-1, with 8 bases matching TRBD1. Germline V gene sequence: CDR1 SGHTA, CDR2 FQGTGA. This CDR3 spans 15 amino acids. V shed 4 bases, J shed 3 bases, and the junction held 7 bases outside the gene matches. CDR3: CASSSPGQAHTEAFF. The CDR3 nucleotides read TGTGCCAGCAGCTCCCCGGGACAGGCCCACACTGAAGCTTTCTTT.

This clone appeared a few times. The chain uses TRBV7-9 and TRBJ1-5, with D perhaps matching TRBD1 (5 bases). The germline V gene encodes CDR1 SEHNR and CDR2 FQNEAQ (reference sequence). The CDR3 totals 16 residues. V was cut by 10 bases and J by 0 bases, with 19 bases left in between. In DNA form, the CDR3 reads TGTGCCACCGGAACGGGGCGCGGGGGTAGCAATCAGCCCCAGCATTTT. Translation: CATGTGRGGSNQPQHF.

The V and J genes are TRBV7-2 and TRBJ2-7; D possibly corresponds to TRBD2 (5 bases). This CDR3 has 15 amino acids. Germline CDR1 reads SGHTA; CDR2 reads FQGNSA. Trimming took 5 bases from V and 6 from J, leaving 20 bases between them. DNA of the CDR3: TGTGCCAGCAGCCCAAGCAAGGTCCGGACTCGCGAGCAGTACTTC. This gives the protein CASSPSKVRTREQYF. The whole variable domain, filled in from reference TRBV7-2 and TRBJ2-7, reads GAGVSQSPSNKVTEKGKDVELRCDPISGHTALYWYRQSLGQGLEFLIYFQGNSAPDKSGLPSDRFSAERTGGSVSTLTIQRTQQEDSAVYLCASSPSKVRTREQYFGPGTRLTVT.

The CDR3 DNA reads TGTGCCACCAGCAGGAGGGGGAAACCGGGACAGATAGACGAGCAGTACTTC. The encoded protein is CATSRRGKPGQIDEQYF. The genes are TRBV15 and TRBJ2-7; 7 nucleotides agree with TRBD1. The CDR3 spans 17 residues. The V and J ends lost 3 bases and 5 bases, in that order; junction bases with no gene match: 16. Germline V gene lookup returns CDR1 LNHNV and CDR2 YYDKDF (reference sequence).

The rearrangement links TRBV19 to TRBJ1-5; unclear D gene. From germline, CDR1 is LNHDA and CDR2 SQIVND (reference sequence). Trimming removed 5 bases at V and 5 bases at J, with 10 bases between. This CDR3 has 13 residues. The CDR3, as DNA: TGTGCCAGTAGTTCGGAGTGGGATCAGCCCCAGCATTTT. It yields the protein CASSSEWDQPQHF.

The chain uses TRBV19 and TRBJ2-3; 7 bases line up with TRBD1. CDR3 length equals 15 residues. V trimming: 6 bases; J trimming: 0 bases; junction bases outside the gene matches: 6. Germline assignment: CDR1 LNHDA and CDR2 SQIVND (reference sequence). DNA of the CDR3: TGTGCCAGTAGCCGCGAGGGGGCTAGCACAGATACGCAGTATTTT. As protein: CASSREGASTDTQYF. The variable domain in full, completed from reference TRBV19 and TRBJ2-3, reads DGGITQSPKYLFRKEGQNVTLSCEQNLNHDAMYWYRQDPGQGLRLIYYSQIVNDFQKGDIAEGYSVSREKKESFPLTVTSAQKNPTAFYLCASSREGASTDTQYFGPGTRLTVL.

The V call is TRBV11-2, the J call TRBJ2-1, with D tentatively TRBD1 (6 bases). Deletions cut 2 bases from V and 1 base from J, with 9 bases between. This CDR3 spans 15 amino acids. The germline V gene has CDR1 SGHAT and CDR2 FQNNGV. This CDR3 reads CASSLNRDSYNEQFF. In nucleotides, the CDR3 is TGTGCCAGCAGCTTAAACAGGGATTCCTACAATGAGCAGTTCTTC.

This rearrangement joins TRBV3-1 (or the pseudogene TRBV3-2) to TRBJ1-6; D uncertain. The CDR3 contains 17 residues. V lost 0 bases, J lost 0 bases, and 9 bases lay in between. CDR1 is LGHDT and CDR2 is YNNKEL in the germline V gene (reference sequence). Written as DNA, the CDR3 is TGTGCCAGCAGCCAAGATTTTTACAGCTCCTATAATTCACCCCTCCACTTT. Translating it yields CASSQDFYSSYNSPLHF.

The genes are TRBV7-2 and TRBJ1-1; D might be TRBD1 (6 bases). The CDR3 has 14 amino acids. V shed 1 base and J shed 1 base, with 7 bases lying between them. Germline V gene lookup returns CDR1 SGHTA and CDR2 FQGNSA. The CDR3: CASSLVGGNTEAFF. The CDR3 region has the DNA TGTGCCAGCAGCTTAGTAGGGGGGAACACTGAAGCTTTCTTT.

This clone is a singleton in its sample. The rearrangement uses TRBV15 and TRBJ1-5; 7 nucleotides align to TRBD1. V was clipped by 2 bases and J by 6 bases; unmatched bases: 10. Germline CDR1 is LNHNV and CDR2 is YYDKDF (reference sequence). This CDR3 is 16 amino acids long. The DNA for the CDR3 is TGTGCCACCAGCAGAATCGTAGGACAGGTAACTCAGCCCCAGCATTTT. Its translation: CATSRIVGQVTQPQHF.